Sequencing of this TCR beta chain was carried out in a study of blood T cell repertoires in COVID-19. For the study at large: Acute and convalescent COVID-19 specimens originated in the United States, Italy and Spain. PBMCs, B-cell-depleted T cells, or T cells provided the cDNA or gDNA that made up the material.

The V gene's germline CDR1 is MNHEY and CDR2 SVGAGI. CDR3 size: 11 residues. Trimming took 6 bases from V and 6 from J, leaving 8 bases between them. Source study methods: Amplifying reference gene primers gave estimates of nucleated cell counts. Using immunoSEQ multiplex PCR, the repertoire was profiled, and TCRdb retains in-frame clones only, with some absent. That table gives V, J and clone size, and the DNA gave D and trimming. This sample has approximately 230,000 clones, with about 85% found just once. Source material: peripheral blood. V usage is TRBV6-5 and J usage is TRBJ1-2; D is ambiguous. The clonotype was recovered from a man aged 18-30 years with active or convalescent COVID-19. This CDR3 reads CASRSPDGYTF. The DNA of the CDR3 is TGTGCCAGCAGGTCCCCAGATGGCTACACCTTC.